Here is one T cell receptor beta chain with its context. The time point here: patch test 1, 2 weeks after DPC sensitization. Treatment meaning: therapeutic diphenylcyclopropenone sensitization with weekly scalp DPC. Blood draws came before every patch-test application. The data were obtained in a study of human T cells and chemical hapten exposure. About the study: Variation in per-sample TCR yields came mainly from small pooled library volume differences.

Library preparation tagged each individual cDNA molecule with a unique molecular identifier. As handled by the study authors: Sample TCR counts, which ranged from roughly 20,000 to 750,000, had a median of approximately 100,000. MiXCR, run by TCRdb on the RACE reads, gives a single entry per CDR3 protein. TCRdb assigned the V and J calls; the authors' analysis was not used. The sample lists tens of thousands of distinct CDR3 sequences, 9.3% occurring once. The CDR3 extends over 12 amino acids. From germline, CDR1 is SGHDN and CDR2 FVKESK. The germline V and J ends were trimmed by 2 bases and 5 bases, with 6 bases remaining between them.

The sequence was obtained from a woman in her forties with alopecia areata. Some clones in this sample may be carry-over from other donors' samples. Sample: whole blood, taken in connection with sensitization to the hapten diphenylcyclopropenone (DPC). The genes are TRBV14 and TRBJ2-5; no reliable D call. The CDR3 here is CASSQSRETQYF. The DNA for the CDR3 is TGTGCCAGCAGCCAATCCAGGGAGACCCAGTACTTC.